What follows are 3 T cell receptor beta chains derived from one specimen sequenced in a study of T cell changes during pregnancy in multiple sclerosis. Generated by immunoSEQ multiplex PCR, the TCRdb table keeps only in-frame clones and is missing some. The table records around 44,000 clones, approximately 94% of them present only once. The material was CD8+ T cells from peripheral blood mononuclear cells, obtained in the third trimester of pregnancy. All receptors come from a female donor with multiple sclerosis, enrolled in a pregnancy study.

CDR3 sequence: CASSLNGGGPLEEQFF. The CDR3 DNA sequence: TGTGCCAGCAGCTTAAATGGGGGAGGGCCCTTAGAGGAGCAGTTCTTC. The J gene is TRBJ2-1, the V gene TRBV7-3, with 7 bases lining up with TRBD2. Looked up from germline, CDR1 is SGHTA and CDR2 is FQGTGA. The CDR3 length is 16 residues. Trimming removed 1 base from V and 10 bases from J; junction bases left unmatched: 13. The full variable domain, in which reference TRBV7-3 and TRBJ2-1 provide the parts outside the CDR3, is GAGVSQTPSNKVTEKGKYVELRCDPISGHTALYWYRQSLGQGPEFLIYFQGTGAADDSGLPNDRFFAVRPEGSVSTLKIQRTERGDSAVYLCASSLNGGGPLEEQFFGPGTRLTVL.

This rearrangement joins TRBV9 to TRBJ1-2, with 7 bases that match TRBD1. CDR3 length: 12 residues. Germline V gene lookup returns CDR1 SGDLS and CDR2 YYNGEE. J lost 8 bases, V lost 3 bases, and 4 bases had no gene match. Written as DNA, the CDR3 is TGTGCCAGCAGCGAAGGGGGCCGGGGCTACACCTTC. This codes for CASSEGGRGYTF.

The V gene is TRBV6-5, the J gene TRBJ2-2; possibly TRBD1 for D (5 bases). Germline V gene sequence: CDR1 MNHEY, CDR2 SVGAGI. CDR3 size: 16 residues. The ends were cut back, 4 bases at V and 6 bases at J, with 18 bases in the middle. CDR3 nucleotides: TGTGCCAGCAGTTTATCTCCTACAGGAGCCGCCGGGGAGCTGTTTTTT. Its translation: CASSLSPTGAAGELFF.